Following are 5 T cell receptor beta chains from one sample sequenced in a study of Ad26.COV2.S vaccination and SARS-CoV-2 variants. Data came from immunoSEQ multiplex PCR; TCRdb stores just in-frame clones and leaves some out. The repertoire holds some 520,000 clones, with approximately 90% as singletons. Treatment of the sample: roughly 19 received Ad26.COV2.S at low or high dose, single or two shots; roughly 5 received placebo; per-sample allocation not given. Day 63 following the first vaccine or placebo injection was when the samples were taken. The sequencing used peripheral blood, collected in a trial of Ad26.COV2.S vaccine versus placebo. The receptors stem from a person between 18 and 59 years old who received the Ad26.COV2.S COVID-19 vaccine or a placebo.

CDR3: CASSPRGGRATQETQYF. Written as DNA, the CDR3 is TGTGCCAGCAGCCCAAGGGGGGGGCGAGCGACCCAAGAGACCCAGTACTTC. V gene TRBV7-9 combines with J gene TRBJ2-5, with D perhaps TRBD2 (7 bases). V dropped 5 bases and J dropped 1 base, with 20 bases sitting between them. The germline CDR1 and CDR2 sequences are SEHNR and FQNEAQ (reference sequence). This CDR3 has 17 amino acids. The full variable domain, in which reference TRBV7-9 and TRBJ2-5 provide the parts outside the CDR3, is DTGVSQNPRHKITKRGQNVTFRCDPISEHNRLYWYRQTLGQGPEFLTYFQNEAQLEKSRLLSDRFSAERPKGSFSTLEIQRTEQGDSAMYLCASSPRGGRATQETQYFGPGTRLLVL.

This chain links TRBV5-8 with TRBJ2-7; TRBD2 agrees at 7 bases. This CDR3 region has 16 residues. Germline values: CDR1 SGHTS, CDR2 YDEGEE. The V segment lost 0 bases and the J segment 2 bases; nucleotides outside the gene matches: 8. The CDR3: CASSLGVLGRAYEQYF. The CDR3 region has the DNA TGTGCCAGCAGCTTGGGGGTCCTAGGGAGGGCCTACGAGCAGTACTTC.

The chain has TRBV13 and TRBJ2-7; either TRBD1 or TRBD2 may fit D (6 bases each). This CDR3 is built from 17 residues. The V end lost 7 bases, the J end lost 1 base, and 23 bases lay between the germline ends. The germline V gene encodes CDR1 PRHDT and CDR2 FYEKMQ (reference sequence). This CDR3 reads CASNILTEGEKSYEQYF. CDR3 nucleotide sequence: TGTGCCAGCAACATCCTCACGGAGGGGGAGAAATCCTACGAGCAGTACTTC.

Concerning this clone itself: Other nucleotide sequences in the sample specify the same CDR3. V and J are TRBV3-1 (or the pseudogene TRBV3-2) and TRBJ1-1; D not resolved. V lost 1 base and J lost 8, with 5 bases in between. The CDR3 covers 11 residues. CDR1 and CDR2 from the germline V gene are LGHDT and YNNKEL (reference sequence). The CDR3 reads CASSQAGEAFF. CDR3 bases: TGTGCCAGCAGCCAAGCGGGAGAAGCTTTCTTT.

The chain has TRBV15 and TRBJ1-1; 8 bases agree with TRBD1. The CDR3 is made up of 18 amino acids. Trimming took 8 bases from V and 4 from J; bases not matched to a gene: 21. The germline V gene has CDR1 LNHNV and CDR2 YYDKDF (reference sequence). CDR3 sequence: CATREVGTGLGKSTEAFF. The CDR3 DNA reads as TGTGCCACCCGGGAGGTGGGGACAGGTCTCGGGAAGTCCACTGAAGCTTTCTTT.